Detailed here is one T cell receptor (beta chain). This clone showed up just a few times. The specificity of this receptor is unknown. No base qualities exist here, and no much larger clone lies one base off it. The germline V gene encodes CDR1 SNHLY and CDR2 FYNNEI. V is trimmed back by 6 bases and J by 5 bases, and the junction contains 4 bases that no gene match accounts for. The CDR3, from cysteine to phenylalanine, totals 13 residues. Only CDR3 DNA is held: 39 bases, read in frame from base 1. The data originate from a study of cytomegalovirus exposure and HLA in healthy donors (dated by TCRdb to 2016 to 2017). General notes on the study: According to an earlier analysis of a few hundred of the donors, 200 million or so T cells yielded roughly 100 million unique TCR beta sequences and more than 250 Gb of sequence data. A later genetic analysis used genome-wide SNP genotypes for about 65% of the 666 donors, treating that subset as a discovery cohort. A separate validation cohort of over 95 different subjects was used in addition to the approximately 610-subject first cohort. Of the approximately 400 genotyped donors, over 80% were placed in the genetic ancestry cluster associated with self-reported Caucasian donors. HLA typing covered class I and class II loci at four-digit resolution. The study was designed to test whether signatures of past pathogen exposure could be identified by cataloging public T cell receptors. The number of typed donors differed by locus: about 629-640 for A, B, C, DRB1 and DQB1; 500 to 550 for DQA1; around 610 for DPA1; and around 450 for DPB1. Alongside the repertoire data, information on donor age, sex, ethnicity and CMV serostatus was compiled. Every repertoire in the discovery cohort had been generated on one and the same sequencing platform. In a later analysis, previously published TCR beta repertoires from hundreds of donors were re-analyzed and high-resolution HLA genotyping was added so that TCR occurrence patterns could be studied. Using immunosequencing, the study profiled T cell repertoires from about 650 subjects and related those repertoires to cytomegalovirus serostatus. An earlier analysis of 587 of the donors used high-throughput TCR beta sequencing to judge whether each TCR beta V gene segment behaved as functional or pseudogenic. Roughly 5 DR-DQ haplotypes were treated as single units for association and clustering because of strong linkage in the cohort. High-throughput TCR immunosequencing, statistical association of individual TCRs with disease status, and machine learning were combined to predict cytomegalovirus infection status. About 280 gigabases of sequencing data and tens of millions of unique TCR sequences were included in an early release covering about 620 HLA-typed donors. Among 300 to 500 genotyped donors of the cohort, an average of about 240,000 unique TCR beta nucleotide sequences was sequenced per donor, of which approximately 18% were non-productive. In the later analysis, no new phenotypic data were used to find candidate immune exposures; instead, reliance was placed on TCR beta sequences and their occurrence across donors.

General conclusions and limits of the study: In vitro tests confirmed that a few of the cytomegalovirus-associated TCR beta chains recognize cytomegalovirus antigens. According to the authors, the approach could potentially be generalized to other disease states and immunological phenotypes. Because the 87-base-pair reads could not distinguish some IMGT-functional V segments, including TRBV6-2 and TRBV6-3, those segments were excluded. A group of highly shared sequence variants was considered likely to be a technical artifact of the sequencing pipeline. Because counts were too low, about 18 rarely observed V segments, including chromosome 9 orphons, were excluded from the earlier analysis of around 640 of the donors. Assigning TCR associations to individual alleles was difficult when HLA alleles, especially DR and DQ, strongly co-occurred. According to a later analysis, most CMV-associated TCR beta chains appeared to be HLA-restricted, and the HLA associations seemed to be driven largely by CMV exposure. The only immune exposure information available for the cohort was CMV serostatus. Across donors, most TCR sequences were observed very rarely, whereas some public TCRs were present in many individuals. In a later analysis, about 17,000 TCR beta sequences were associated with specific HLA alleles at a false discovery rate of 0.05. A total of roughly 160 TCR beta chains were listed by the study as associated with cytomegalovirus. Linkage disequilibrium might explain the correlated functional status among segregating V segments, but an unknown experimental factor could not be excluded. In a later analysis, the rate of TCR association differed among HLA loci, with DRB1 alleles having the most associated TCRs and HLA-C alleles having the fewest. A later analysis found that HLA-associated TCR beta chains were more clonally expanded and had lower generation probabilities than equally common non-associated chains. The classifier was reported to diagnose cytomegalovirus status with high specificity and sensitivity in both the original cohort and the validation cohort. Because HLA typing was unavailable for some donors at each locus, only the typed subset was used in association tests. Compared with the roughly 700-donor mean, donors in an Asian-associated ancestry cluster had fewer N-insertions in productive TCRs, according to a later genetic analysis. According to a later analysis, parvovirus B19, influenza, CMV and Epstein-Barr virus appeared linked to several top co-occurrence clusters. This cohort had only TCR beta chains sequenced, and the lack of alpha or paired-chain data limited which features could be detected. A further reported finding was that TCR beta sequences accurately predicted the HLA-A and HLA-B alleles for most subjects in the first cohort. Sequencing depth was assumed to be roughly uniform across donors in the presence/absence analyses, though that assumption may not hold. An earlier analysis of approximately 600 of the donors showed that most TCR beta V segments appeared in productive rearrangements either about 87% or about 30% of the time, which broadly matched IMGT annotations. A later genetic analysis associated a missense DCLRE1C variant with V-gene and J-gene trimming of TCR beta chains, and an independent cohort replicated the association.

The cohort comprised 710 or so healthy bone marrow donors. At the time of sampling, every cohort member was nominally healthy, though immune exposures that went unrecorded were likely present. The donor was CMV seropositive and belonged to the group of more than 250 seropositive cohort members. A peripheral blood sample was collected from each donor, and TCR beta sequencing was performed on peripheral blood mononuclear cells. The Qiagen DNeasy Blood Extraction Kit was used to extract genomic DNA from the blood cell samples. Receptor libraries were prepared by the immunoSEQ multiplex PCR assay. The multiplex PCR relied on a mix of 60 forward primers for TCR Vbeta segments and 13 reverse primers for TCR Jbeta segments. The CDR3 region of rearranged TCR beta genes was amplified from genomic DNA with a multiplex PCR assay. The Illumina HiSeq System was used to sequence the amplified TCR beta libraries as 87-base-pair reads. The published analysis was carried out like this. Across the 500 to 750 repertoires, a later analysis counted approximately 75 million unique TCR beta chains, about 10 million of which were shared by at least two donors. Raw reads were error-corrected and collapsed into unique sequences with a nearest-neighbor algorithm that merged closely related sequences to remove PCR and sequencing errors. CDR3 sequences were aligned to IMGT reference sequences to assign V, D and J gene segments. For a sequence to be retained, a match of at least six nucleotides was required to both a V gene segment and a J gene segment. Rearrangements were called productive when the CDR3 lacked stop codons and stayed in frame with V and J; all others were non-productive. Following IMGT convention, CDR3 was defined as the stretch from the second conserved V-encoded cysteine to the conserved J-encoded phenylalanine. Sequences without an unambiguous match to a single V gene segment were excluded from the earlier analysis of a few hundred of the donors. In an earlier analysis of some 590 of the donors, a V segment was called functional when productive rearrangements were above 56.7%, and segregating when the standard deviation between donors exceeded 5%. A statistical classification framework was built for diagnosing cytomegalovirus status from the catalog of TCR beta chain sequences. V and J gene assignment, in a later analysis, came from comparing TCR nucleotide sequences with IMGT/GENE-DB human TR gene sequences. Using the TCRdist pipeline, a later analysis assigned CDR3 sequences along with most-parsimonious VDJ recombination scenarios. In a later analysis, each TCR beta chain was defined by its CDR3 amino acid sequence together with its V-gene family, and reads lacking a unique V-gene family were excluded. In a later analysis, around 650 highly shared, low-generation-probability nucleotide sequences were removed to address suspected cross-contamination and a sequencing artifact. In a later analysis, a clonal expansion index for each public chain was calculated from normalized within-repertoire ranks of inferred template counts. Generation probabilities in a later analysis came from a VDJ recombination model fitted to out-of-frame rearrangements, and those results were checked against IGoR. In a later analysis, hypergeometric tests were used to score TCR-TCR, TCR-HLA and TCR-CMV co-occurrence, with a repertoire-size bias correction applied to TCR pairs. A later analysis estimated false discovery rates by permuting HLA or CMV assignments 20 times. A later analysis grouped co-occurring TCRs with DBSCAN, adding TCRdist sequence similarity when clustering within HLA-allele-positive subsets. Repertoires with fewer than 30,000 or more than 120,000 public chains were left out of co-occurrence clustering, as were a handful of repertoires with anomalous nucleotide sharing. TCRdb re-hosts the immuneACCESS table, in-frame sequences only. Its copies lack some clones; in the studies checked, an unresolved V gene accounts for under half of them, and the cause for the rest is not known. V, J and clone size are taken as reported in that table, and D and trimming were inferred from the DNA itself. The sample contains about 130,000 clones, 75% to 85% of them found a single time. The ten largest account for approximately 6% of the sample.

Sequencing was carried out using PBMCs. The V and J genes are TRBV2 and TRBJ2-7; TRBD1 lines up with 10 middle nucleotides. This TCR derives from a woman between 40 and 55 years old in good health and CMV-seropositive. The encoded CDR3 is CASRGQGIDEQYF. The DNA sequence follows: TGTGCCAGCAGGGGACAGGGGATCGACGAGCAGTACTTC.